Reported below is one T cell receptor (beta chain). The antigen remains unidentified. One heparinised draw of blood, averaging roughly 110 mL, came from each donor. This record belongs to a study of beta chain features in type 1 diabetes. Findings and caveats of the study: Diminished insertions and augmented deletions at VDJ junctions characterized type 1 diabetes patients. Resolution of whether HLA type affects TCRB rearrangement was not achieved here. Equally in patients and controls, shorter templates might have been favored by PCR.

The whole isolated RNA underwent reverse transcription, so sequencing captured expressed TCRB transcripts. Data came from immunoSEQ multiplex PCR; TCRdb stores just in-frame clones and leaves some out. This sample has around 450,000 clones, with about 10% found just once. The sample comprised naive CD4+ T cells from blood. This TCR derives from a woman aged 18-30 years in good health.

CDR3 DNA: TGTGCCAGCAGCCATAGACAGGGGCAAGAGACCCAGTACTTC. It codes for CASSHRQGQETQYF. V usage is TRBV16 and J usage is TRBJ2-5, with 8 bases fitting TRBD1. The trim removed 3 bases at V and 2 bases at J, leaving 2 bases unmatched. Per germline, CDR1 KGHSY and CDR2 FQNENV. The CDR3 extends over 14 amino acids. The full variable domain, with the rest looked up from reference TRBV16 and TRBJ2-5, is GEEVAQTPKHLVRGEGQKAKLYCAPIKGHSYVFWYQQVLKNEFKFLISFQNENVFDETGMPKERFSAKCLPNSPCSLEIQATKLEDSAVYFCASSHRQGQETQYFGPGTRLLVL.